This T cell receptor beta chain emerged from a study of shared T cell receptors in the human thymus. Measured with immunoSEQ multiplex PCR; TCRdb has only the in-frame clones, and not every one. This repertoire shows hundreds of thousands of clones, more than 85% found once; its top ten account for around 0.018%. This clone came up once. The CDR3 runs 12 residues. Trimming cost V 7 bases and J 6 bases; bases outside gene matches: 5. Germline V gene sequence: CDR1 MDHEN, CDR2 SYDVKM. This receptor was identified in a human donor. The V and J genes are TRBV28 and TRBJ1-2; 7 bases match TRBD1. The specimen was thymocytes. The CDR3 DNA reads as TGTGCCAGCACCACCCAGGGGGATGGCTACACCTTC. This sequence encodes CASTTQGDGYTF.